The 26 T cell receptor beta chains reported below all come from one sample, sequenced in a study of T cell changes during pregnancy in multiple sclerosis. Method: immunoSEQ multiplex PCR; TCRdb's copy keeps in-frame clones and lacks some. The data hold more than 95,000 clones, with approximately 93% observed a single time. The sequencing here drew on peripheral blood, taken after pregnancy. The receptors were gathered from a female donor with multiple sclerosis, enrolled in a pregnancy study.

The genes are TRBV6-4 and TRBJ2-1, with a tentative D call TRBD1 (5 bases). V lost 6 bases to trimming and J lost 0 bases, with 15 bases between them. The CDR3 consists of 16 residues. Germline CDR1 reads MRHNA; CDR2 reads SNTAGT. The CDR3, as DNA: TGTGCCAGCAGCCTCATCCCGACAGACTCCTACAATGAGCAGTTCTTC. Its protein is CASSLIPTDSYNEQFF.

This clone was observed once. This chain joins TRBV6-6 and TRBJ2-7; weak D call: TRBD1 (5 bases). Germline loops: CDR1 MNHNY, CDR2 SVGAGI (reference sequence). This CDR3 contains 12 residues. Trimming removed 5 bases from V and 1 base from J, with 6 bases in between. The chain's CDR3 is CASSGHSYEQYF. The CDR3 DNA follows: TGTGCCAGCAGTGGACATTCCTACGAGCAGTACTTC.

This chain uses TRBV5-4 with TRBJ2-7; D is uncertain. V gave up 0 bases and J gave up 0 bases, with 7 bases separating them. Germline V CDR1 and CDR2: SGHNT, YYREEE (reference sequence). CDR3 length: 14 residues. CDR3 coding DNA: TGTGCCAGCAGCTTGGACTCTAACTCCTACGAGCAGTACTTC. It yields the protein CASSLDSNSYEQYF.

The rearrangement joins TRBV29-1 to TRBJ2-7; D is perhaps TRBD2 (7 bases). Germline-derived CDR1 and CDR2 are SQVTM and ANQGSEA. CDR3 size: 14 residues. V shed 7 bases and J shed 5 bases, with 21 bases lying between them. The CDR3 protein is CSALRGATVHEQYF. The CDR3 DNA reads as TGCAGCGCCCTTCGGGGGGCGACGGTCCACGAGCAGTACTTC.

This clone was counted only a few times. The chain carries TRBV5-5 and TRBJ1-2; tentative D call: TRBD1 (5 bases). V lost 3 bases and J lost 4, with 10 bases in between. The CDR3 has 13 residues. Germline CDR1 and CDR2: SGHKS and YYEKEE (reference sequence). CDR3 in DNA: TGTGCCAGCAGCTCGAGACAGCTCTATGGCTACACCTTC. Protein: CASSSRQLYGYTF. Complete variable domain (other parts from reference TRBV5-5 and TRBJ1-2): DAGVTQSPTHLIKTRGQQVTLRCSPISGHKSVSWYQQVLGQGPQFIFQYYEKEERGRGNFPDRFSARQFPNYSSELNVNALLLGDSALYLCASSSRQLYGYTFGSGTRLTVV.

The chain links TRBV27 to TRBJ1-5, with TRBD1 matching 7 bases. This CDR3 has 12 residues. The V gene end was trimmed by 4 bases and the J gene end by 15 bases; junction bases not matched to a gene: 9. Germline assignment: CDR1 MNHEY and CDR2 SMNVEV (reference sequence). The CDR3 DNA sequence: TGTGCCAGCAGTTCGACAGGGTACAGTTGGCATTTT. It is translated as CASSSTGYSWHF.

The J gene is TRBJ2-3, the V gene TRBV5-6; TRBD1 might be the D (5 bases). The CDR3 is 14 residues long. V dropped 4 bases and J dropped 2 bases, with 11 bases sitting between them. CDR1 and CDR2 from the germline V gene are SGHDT and YYEEEE. The CDR3 region is CASSRGAHTDTQYF. The DNA of the CDR3 is TGTGCCAGCAGCCGTGGGGCACACACAGATACGCAGTATTTT. The full variable domain, completed using reference TRBV5-6 and TRBJ2-3, is DAGVTQSPTHLIKTRGQQVTLRCSPKSGHDTVSWYQQALGQGPQFIFQYYEEEERQRGNFPDRFSGHQFPNYSSELNVNALLLGDSALYLCASSRGAHTDTQYFGPGTRLTVL.

The chain uses TRBV6-1 and TRBJ2-7; 8 bases are shared with TRBD2. V shed 6 bases and J 5 bases; nucleotides not matched to a gene: 9. CDR3 length: 14 amino acids. Germline loops: CDR1 MNHNS, CDR2 SASEGT. CDR3 in DNA: TGTGCCAGCAGAGACCTCGGGGGGGGCCACGAGCAGTACTTC. Its translation is CASRDLGGGHEQYF.

CDR3 region: CASSGTTPDTQYF. Here the CDR3 DNA reads TGTGCCAGCTCCGGGACTACACCAGATACGCAGTATTTT. This chain uses TRBV18 with TRBJ2-3; 7 bases fit TRBD2. Germline CDR1 and CDR2: KGHSH and LQKENI. The CDR3 has 13 residues. Trimming took 6 bases from V and 4 from J; bases not matched to a gene: 4.

The V call is TRBV6-5, the J call TRBJ2-2, with TRBD2 identical over 8 bases. The V segment lost 2 bases and the J segment 8 bases; nucleotides outside the gene matches: 7. The CDR3 runs to 15 residues. The germline gives CDR1 MNHEY, CDR2 SVGAGI. CDR3 DNA: TGTGCCAGCAGTTACAAAGCGGGAGTCTCTGGGGAGCTGTTTTTT. Encoded protein: CASSYKAGVSGELFF.

The genes are TRBV5-1 and TRBJ1-3; no clear D gene. Trimming took off 0 bases at V and 0 bases at J, with 10 bases between the two ends. Germline V gives CDR1 SGHRS, CDR2 YFSETQ. This CDR3 is 16 amino acids long. The DNA for the CDR3 is TGCGCCAGCAGCTTGGGACATCCTCGCTCTGGAAACACCATATATTTT. Protein: CASSLGHPRSGNTIYF.

The chain recombines TRBV5-8 with TRBJ1-1; the D is unclear. This CDR3 region has 15 residues. Trimming shortened V by 0 bases and J by 0 bases, and 9 bases separated the two germline ends. Germline V gene lookup returns CDR1 SGHTS and CDR2 YDEGEE. The CDR3 bases are TGTGCCAGCAGCTTGGTGGGCAGCTTGAACACTGAAGCTTTCTTT. This translates into CASSLVGSLNTEAFF.

The V gene is TRBV6-5, the J gene TRBJ2-4; D not resolved. Germline V lookup: CDR1 MNHEY, CDR2 SVGAGI. This CDR3 is 12 amino acids long. The germline V and J ends were trimmed by 2 bases and 8 bases, with 7 bases remaining between them. In nucleotides, the CDR3 is TGTGCCAGCAGTTACGAAGGAGACATTCAGTACTTC. Translated, it gives CASSYEGDIQYF.

The chain uses TRBV28 and TRBJ2-3; 8 positions match TRBD1. The ends lost 5 bases at V and 3 bases at J; junction bases unmatched: 7. Germline V gene lookup returns CDR1 MDHEN and CDR2 SYDVKM. CDR3 length: 15 amino acids. CDR3 loop: CASSPRQGKTDTQYF. The CDR3 DNA follows: TGTGCCAGCAGTCCTCGACAGGGGAAGACAGATACGCAGTATTTT.

This chain uses TRBV27 with TRBJ2-7, with D possibly matching TRBD2 (5 bases). Trimming stripped 5 bases from V and 9 bases from J, with 20 bases between. Germline V gene data show CDR1 as MNHEY and CDR2 as SMNVEV (reference sequence). The CDR3 runs 14 residues. The CDR3 DNA sequence: TGTGCCAGCAGTCCACGAGGTCGGGTCGGAGGGCAGTACTTC. Encoded protein: CASSPRGRVGGQYF.

J is TRBJ2-3 and V is TRBV28; TRBD1 matches at 11 bases. After removal of 6 bases from V and 4 bases from J, the junction contained 3 bases not matched to a gene. The germline V gene has CDR1 MDHEN and CDR2 SYDVKM. The CDR3 runs 14 residues. The CDR3 coding sequence is TGTGCCAGCAGCTCGGGACAGGGGGCAGATACGCAGTATTTT. Translating gives CASSSGQGADTQYF.

The chain uses TRBV2 and TRBJ2-2; the match to TRBD2 covers 12 bases. Trimming removed 6 bases from V and 5 bases from J; junction bases left unmatched: 7. The CDR3 has 16 residues. Per the germline V gene, CDR1 is SNHLY and CDR2 is FYNNEI. CDR3 amino acids: CASRPGLAGRTGELFF. Written as DNA, the CDR3 is TGTGCCAGCAGACCGGGACTAGCGGGTAGGACCGGGGAGCTGTTTTTT.

The rearrangement links TRBV6-4 to TRBJ2-3; maybe TRBD2 (6 bases). CDR3 length: 16 residues. V was pared by 2 bases and J by 2 bases, with 14 bases between. Germline CDR1 and CDR2: MRHNA and SNTAGT. This CDR3 reads CASSDLEEGYTDTQYF. Here the CDR3 DNA reads TGTGCCAGCAGTGACCTCGAGGAGGGATACACAGATACGCAGTATTTT.

This chain joins TRBV6-6 and TRBJ2-6; D not certain. CDR3 length: 15 residues. CDR1 is MNHNY and CDR2 is SVGAGI in the germline V gene (reference sequence). Trimming took off 6 bases at V and 0 bases at J, with 9 bases between the two ends. The CDR3 region is CASSEMSSGANVLTF. CDR3 bases: TGTGCCAGCAGCGAAATGAGCTCTGGGGCCAACGTCCTGACTTTC.

J is TRBJ2-1 and V is TRBV5-1; 9 bases line up with TRBD2. This CDR3 region has 15 residues. Germline CDR1 reads SGHRS; CDR2 reads YFSETQ. V dropped 5 bases and J dropped 4; count of bases not matched to a gene: 7. CDR3 sequence (DNA): TGCGCCAGCAGACCCACTAGCGGGTTTTACAATGAGCAGTTCTTC. Protein: CASRPTSGFYNEQFF.

The rearrangement joins TRBV5-1 to TRBJ2-1, with TRBD2 identical over 9 bases. After removal of 2 bases from V and 2 bases from J, the junction contained 5 bases not matched to a gene. The CDR3 runs to 16 residues. Looked up from germline, CDR1 is SGHRS and CDR2 is YFSETQ. CDR3 bases: TGCGCCAGCAGCTTCAGACTAGCGGCAACCTACAATGAGCAGTTCTTC. It translates to CASSFRLAATYNEQFF.

The V gene is TRBV15, the J gene TRBJ2-1, with TRBD2 as a possible D gene (6 bases). CDR1 and CDR2 (germline): LNHNV, YYDKDF (reference sequence). The CDR3 consists of 16 residues. Trimming took 1 base from V and 7 from J, leaving 17 bases between them. The CDR3 coding sequence is TGTGCCACCAGCAGAGTCGTGACCCGGGGGAAAAATGAGCAGTTCTTC. Its translation: CATSRVVTRGKNEQFF.

The V gene is TRBV30, the J gene TRBJ2-7, with TRBD1 matching over 12 bases. CDR1 is GTSNPN and CDR2 is SVGIG in the germline V gene (reference sequence). V was clipped by 1 base and J by 4 bases; unmatched bases: 2. This CDR3 region has 14 residues. The CDR3 reads CAWSEGQGAYEQYF. The CDR3, as DNA: TGTGCCTGGAGTGAGGGACAGGGGGCTTACGAGCAGTACTTC. The variable domain in full, with the rest retrieved from reference TRBV30 and TRBJ2-7, is SQTIHQWPATLVQPVGSPLSLECTVEGTSNPNLYWYRQAAGRGLQLLFYSVGIGQISSEVPQNLSASRPQDRQFILSSKKLLLSDSGFYLCAWSEGQGAYEQYFGPGTRLTVT.

This chain connects TRBV6-1 to TRBJ1-5; tentative D call: TRBD1 (5 bases). Germline CDR1 reads MNHNS; CDR2 reads SASEGT. The CDR3 loop spans 18 amino acids. Trimming pared 4 bases from V and 0 bases from J, leaving 19 bases between. The CDR3 DNA reads TGTGCCAGCAGTGGGTCGGAGGGACTTTCTCATAGCAATCAGCCCCAGCATTTT. Translating it yields CASSGSEGLSHSNQPQHF.

This chain joins TRBV29-1 and TRBJ2-3; 8 positions match TRBD2. This CDR3 contains 18 residues. J lost 0 bases, V lost 6 bases, and 17 bases had no gene match. Germline assignment: CDR1 SQVTM and CDR2 ANQGSEA. The CDR3 nucleotides read TGCAGCGTCGGATTAAGACTAGCGCAGCGTCGTAGCACAGATACGCAGTATTTT. It is translated as CSVGLRLAQRRSTDTQYF.

The rearrangement uses TRBV29-1 and TRBJ2-3, with 7 bases that match TRBD2. The CDR3 spans 13 residues. The J segment lost 1 base and the V segment lost 8 bases, leaving 6 bases of the junction unmatched. CDR1 is SQVTM, CDR2 ANQGSEA, per germline. The CDR3 sequence is CSQTGGGTDTQYF. The DNA for the CDR3 is TGCAGCCAGACTGGGGGGGGCACAGATACGCAGTATTTT.